These 24 T cell receptor beta chains originate from one sample sequenced in a study of graft-versus-host responses after intestinal transplantation. The antigens for these receptors are not known. Measured with immunoSEQ multiplex PCR; TCRdb has only the in-frame clones, and not every one. The repertoire holds more than 65,000 clones, with around 82% as singletons. Material: unstimulated CD4+ T cells sorted from spleen or lymph node cells, obtained before transplant. The receptors originated from a human donor who was the organ donor for an intestinal transplant.

The rearrangement links TRBV5-1 to TRBJ2-5; 9 bases agree with TRBD2. J lost 3 bases, V lost 3 bases, and 12 bases had no gene match. The CDR3 has 17 amino acids. The V gene's germline CDR1 is SGHRS and CDR2 YFSETQ. CDR3 amino acids: CASSSDYRLAEKETQYF. CDR3 sequence (DNA): TGCGCCAGCAGCTCCGACTATAGACTAGCGGAAAAAGAGACCCAGTACTTC.

The V call is TRBV2, the J call TRBJ1-6; a possible D gene is TRBD1 (6 bases). The germline CDR1 and CDR2 sequences are SNHLY and FYNNEI. The CDR3 loop spans 14 amino acids. V lost 7 bases and J lost 7, with 14 bases in between. The CDR3 nucleotides are TGTGCCAGCATCTTGATAGGACAGAATTCACCCCTCCACTTT. Translation gives CASILIGQNSPLHF.

This chain uses TRBV11-2 with TRBJ1-2; TRBD1 is a possible D gene (5 bases). The CDR3 has 13 amino acids. CDR1 and CDR2 (germline): SGHAT, FQNNGV. The V gene lost 1 base and the J gene lost 4 bases, with 7 bases spanning the gap. Written as DNA, the CDR3 is TGTGCCAGCAGCTTAGCGGGGGGCTATGGCTACACCTTC. Translated: CASSLAGGYGYTF. Full variable domain (missing parts from reference TRBV11-2 and TRBJ1-2): EAGVAQSPRYKIIEKRQSVAFWCNPISGHATLYWYQQILGQGPKLLIQFQNNGVVDDSQLPKDRFSAERLKGVDSTLKIQPAKLEDSAVYLCASSLAGGYGYTFGSGTRLTVV.

The CDR3 region has the DNA TGTGCCAGCAAAACGGGACTAGCGGGCCCCGGAGATACGCAGTATTTT. It specifies CASKTGLAGPGDTQYF. This chain uses TRBV21-1 with TRBJ2-3; the table's D call TRBD2 went unverified against the DNA. TRBV21-1 is described as a pseudogene. The CDR3 length is 16 residues.

Note on this clone: Additional DNA sequences in this sample encode the identical CDR3. V is TRBV7-2 and J is TRBJ1-2; 7 nucleotides line up with TRBD1. V shed 5 bases, J shed 2 bases, and the junction held 2 bases outside the gene matches. Germline V CDR1 and CDR2: SGHTA, FQGNSA. The CDR3 extends over 13 amino acids. This CDR3 reads CASSPGQNYGYTF. The CDR3 DNA is TGTGCCAGCAGCCCGGGACAGAACTATGGCTACACCTTC. The variable domain in full, with the rest retrieved from reference TRBV7-2 and TRBJ1-2, is GAGVSQSPSNKVTEKGKDVELRCDPISGHTALYWYRQSLGQGLEFLIYFQGNSAPDKSGLPSDRFSAERTGGSVSTLTIQRTQQEDSAVYLCASSPGQNYGYTFGSGTRLTVV.

For this clone: The same CDR3 arises from other DNA sequences in this sample as well. The chain carries TRBV7-9 and TRBJ1-6; 8 nucleotides agree with TRBD1. Germline CDR1 SEHNR, CDR2 FQNEAQ (reference sequence). The ends lost 3 bases at V and 10 bases at J; junction bases unmatched: 5. This CDR3 is built from 14 residues. CDR3 in amino acids: CASSLDRVGSPLHF. CDR3 DNA: TGTGCCAGCAGCTTGGACAGGGTCGGGTCACCCCTCCACTTT.

The chain joins TRBV5-1 to TRBJ1-4; 8 bases agree with TRBD1. The ends lost 4 bases at V and 8 bases at J; junction bases unmatched: 19. This CDR3 contains 18 residues. Germline lookup yields CDR1 SGHRS and CDR2 YFSETQ. The CDR3 DNA reads as TGCGCCAGCAGCCCGAGACCCTTTTACAGGGGGAACGGCGAAAAACTGTTTTTT. It yields the protein CASSPRPFYRGNGEKLFF.

The chain couples TRBV28 to TRBJ1-5; 9 bases fit TRBD1. This CDR3 comprises 14 residues. The J segment lost 6 bases and the V segment lost 4 bases, leaving 4 bases of the junction unmatched. CDR1 and CDR2 from the germline V gene are MDHEN and SYDVKM. The chain's CDR3 is CASSSTGGGQPQHF. The DNA for the CDR3 is TGTGCCAGCAGTTCCACAGGGGGCGGTCAGCCCCAGCATTTT.

The V call is TRBV6-6, the J call TRBJ2-3, with TRBD2 as a possible D gene (5 bases). CDR1 MNHNY and CDR2 SVGAGI come from the germline V gene (reference sequence). This CDR3 has 16 residues. V was shortened by 0 bases and J by 1 base, with 11 bases between the two germline ends. The CDR3 sequence is CASSYSGSIGTDTQYF. CDR3 nucleotide sequence: TGTGCCAGCAGTTACTCTGGGAGCATCGGCACAGATACGCAGTATTTT.

The genes are TRBV21-1 and TRBJ2-5; the table's D call, TRBD1, was not checked against the DNA. TRBV21-1 is a documented pseudogene. The CDR3 totals 12 residues. CDR3 sequence: CASSDTQETQYF. DNA of the CDR3: TGTGCCAGCAGCGACACACAAGAGACCCAGTACTTC.

The V call is TRBV11-2, the J call TRBJ1-1; 8 bases align to TRBD1. The ends lost 4 bases at V and 4 bases at J; junction bases unmatched: 8. Germline V lookup: CDR1 SGHAT, CDR2 FQNNGV. The CDR3 sequence is 15 residues long. The CDR3 nucleotides are TGTGCCAGCAGCTCGACAGGGGCAGCCTCCACTGAAGCTTTCTTT. This translates into CASSSTGAASTEAFF.

The chain uses TRBV7-9 and TRBJ2-5; D is possibly TRBD1 (7 bases). Trimming cost V 2 bases and J 2 bases, with 12 bases left between them. Looked up from germline, CDR1 is SEHNR and CDR2 is FQNEAQ (reference sequence). The CDR3 has 15 residues. The CDR3 DNA sequence: TGTGCCAGCAGCTTACGTGCAGGGGGGCAAGAGACCCAGTACTTC. Protein sequence: CASSLRAGGQETQYF.

Concerning this clone itself: The identical CDR3 is also encoded by other nucleotide sequences in the sample. The rearrangement uses TRBV20-1 and TRBJ1-1, with no clear D. CDR1 is DFQATT, CDR2 SNEGSKA, per germline (reference sequence). The CDR3 sequence is 11 residues long. The CDR3 here is CSAKQNTEAFF. CDR3 in DNA: TGCAGCGCCAAACAGAACACTGAAGCTTTCTTT.

V gene TRBV19 combines with J gene TRBJ1-1; maybe TRBD1 (5 bases). Germline values: CDR1 LNHDA, CDR2 SQIVND (reference sequence). The CDR3 is 15 amino acids. Trimming removed 9 bases from V and 1 base from J, with 18 bases in between. CDR3 loop: CASRGTGRENTEAFF. The CDR3, as DNA: TGTGCCAGCCGTGGGACGGGGAGGGAGAACACTGAAGCTTTCTTT.

This chain uses TRBV30 with TRBJ2-7; 8 bases match TRBD2. The CDR3 has 13 amino acids. Germline lookup yields CDR1 GTSNPN and CDR2 SVGIG (reference sequence). The CDR3 loop reads CAWASGGSNEQYV. The CDR3 DNA reads as TGTGCCTGGGCAAGCGGGGGCTCCAACGAGCAGTACGTC.

This clone has only a few counts. V usage is TRBV10-3 and J usage is TRBJ1-6; 8 bases are a match to TRBD1. CDR3 length: 14 residues. Unmatched junction bases numbered 8, after V lost 5 bases and J lost 11 bases. Germline V gene lookup returns CDR1 ENHRY and CDR2 SYGVKD. The CDR3 is CAISTGTGDTPLHF. The CDR3 DNA sequence: TGTGCCATCAGTACCGGGACAGGTGATACACCCCTCCACTTT.

V gene TRBV6-6 combines with J gene TRBJ2-3; D is uncertain. CDR1 MNHNY and CDR2 SVGAGI come from the germline V gene (reference sequence). The V and J ends lost 6 bases and 2 bases respectively, with 12 bases between them. The CDR3 consists of 14 residues. The CDR3 spells CASSLDSVTDTQYF. In DNA form, the CDR3 reads TGTGCCAGCAGCCTCGACTCCGTCACAGATACGCAGTATTTT.

The genes are TRBV6-5 and TRBJ2-7, with 8 bases fitting TRBD1. Trimming at V came to 4 bases and at J to 1 base, leaving 9 bases not matched to a gene. This CDR3 is 16 amino acids long. The germline CDR1 and CDR2 sequences are MNHEY and SVGAGI. CDR3 residues: CASSLAGGQLSYEQYV. CDR3 in DNA: TGTGCCAGCAGTTTGGCAGGGGGCCAGTTATCCTACGAGCAGTACGTC.

J is TRBJ1-2 and V is TRBV29-1; 7 bases are a match to TRBD1. Germline-derived CDR1 and CDR2 are SQVTM and ANQGSEA. V trimming: 7 bases; J trimming: 5 bases; junction bases outside the gene matches: 4. CDR3 length equals 11 residues. The CDR3 DNA follows: TGCAGCGGAAGACAGGGTTATGGCTACACCTTC. This codes for CSGRQGYGYTF.

The rearrangement links TRBV6-5 to TRBJ1-2; D is undetermined. V was pared by 6 bases and J by 8 bases, with 19 bases between. Germline lookup yields CDR1 MNHEY and CDR2 SVGAGI. This CDR3 region has 14 residues. CDR3: CASSQGINRGGYTF. Here the CDR3 DNA reads TGTGCCAGCAGCCAAGGGATCAACAGAGGGGGCTACACCTTC.

The chain combines TRBV5-1 with TRBJ2-5; unclear D gene. Between the trimmed V and J ends, which lost 5 bases and 4 bases, there was a span of 12 bases. This CDR3 contains 13 residues. CDR1 SGHRS and CDR2 YFSETQ come from the germline V gene. CDR3 residues: CASSLLVGETQYF. For the CDR3, the DNA is TGCGCCAGCAGTCTTCTAGTTGGAGAGACCCAGTACTTC.

The rearrangement uses TRBV5-1 and TRBJ1-1; TRBD1 matches at 7 bases. CDR3 length: 13 amino acids. Germline V lookup: CDR1 SGHRS, CDR2 YFSETQ. Trimming at V came to 8 bases and at J to 1 base, leaving 5 bases not matched to a gene. The CDR3 DNA reads as TGCGCCAGTGCTTGGACAGGGAACACTGAAGCTTTCTTT. It codes for CASAWTGNTEAFF.

This clone appeared once. The chain carries TRBV10-2 and TRBJ1-1; D ambiguous. V lost 3 bases and J 4 bases, leaving 9 bases between the germline ends. The CDR3 runs to 13 residues. Germline values: CDR1 WSHSY, CDR2 SAAADI. The DNA of the CDR3 is TGCGCCAGCAGTGAAATCAGCGGCACTGAAGCTTTCTTT. It yields the protein CASSEISGTEAFF.

The rearrangement links TRBV5-6 to TRBJ1-6; 8 nucleotides line up with TRBD1. This CDR3 has 16 residues. J gave up 14 bases and V 4 bases, and 17 bases lay outside the gene matches. CDR1 is SGHDT and CDR2 is YYEEEE in the germline V gene. CDR3 sequence reads: CASSLFRGRDEPSLHF. Written as DNA, the CDR3 is TGTGCCAGCAGCCTGTTCAGGGGGCGCGACGAGCCGTCCCTCCACTTT.